The 12 T cell receptor beta chains in this list originate from one sample, sequenced in a study of blood T cells in healthy people across ages. A sample-barcoded 5' primer and a J-beta primer mix were used in a second PCR of roughly 7 to 11 cycles. TCRdb passed the 5' RACE reads through MiXCR, listing each CDR3 protein once. This table has approximately 2,000,000 distinct CDR3 sequences, roughly two fifths appearing once. Sequencing was performed on blood. The source of these receptors is a human donor in good health.

The count of this clonotype is one. The chain joins TRBV2 to TRBJ2-1; D is uncertain. Germline V lookup: CDR1 SNHLY, CDR2 FYNNEI. The CDR3 runs to 14 residues. The V and J ends lost 7 bases and 4 bases respectively, with 14 bases between them. CDR3 sequence (DNA): TGTGCCAGCATGGCTGGAGCCTCGTACAATGAGCAGTTCTTC. Translating gives CASMAGASYNEQFF.

There are many counts of this clonotype. The chain links TRBV5-1 to TRBJ2-1; 10 positions agree with TRBD2. With V trimmed by 5 bases and J by 2 bases, 1 base remained unmatched. There are 14 residues in the CDR3. Per germline, CDR1 SGHRS and CDR2 YFSETQ. CDR3 residues: CASRSGGAYNEQFF. The CDR3 DNA reads TGCGCCAGCAGAAGCGGGGGGGCCTACAATGAGCAGTTCTTC.

There are a few counts of this clonotype. This sequence joins TRBV27 and TRBJ1-2, with D possibly matching TRBD1 (6 bases). Trimming took 6 bases from V and 4 from J, leaving 18 bases between them. The CDR3 has 15 amino acids. The germline gives CDR1 MNHEY, CDR2 SMNVEV (reference sequence). The CDR3 sequence: CASSSLQGRVYGYTF. The CDR3, as DNA: TGTGCCAGCAGCAGCTTACAGGGAAGGGTCTATGGCTACACCTTC.

This clonotype was seen a few times. This chain links TRBV28 with TRBJ1-1; a possible D gene is TRBD1 (6 bases). CDR1 and CDR2 (germline): MDHEN, SYDVKM. Trimming pared 8 bases from V and 1 base from J, leaving 8 bases between. The CDR3 contains 12 residues. Here the CDR3 reads CASWTANTEAFF. The CDR3 bases are TGTGCCAGCTGGACAGCGAACACTGAAGCTTTCTTT. Variable domain in full (rest from reference TRBV28 and TRBJ1-1): DVKVTQSSRYLVKRTGEKVFLECVQDMDHENMFWYRQDPGLGLRLIYFSYDVKMKEKGDIPEGYSVSREKKERFSLILESASTNQTSMYLCASWTANTEAFFGQGTRLTVV.

The J gene is TRBJ1-1, the V gene TRBV4-1; D unresolved. The CDR3 loop spans 17 amino acids. Between the trimmed V and J ends, which lost 1 base and 0 bases, there was a span of 15 bases. The V gene's germline CDR1 is MGHRA and CDR2 YSYEKL. The CDR3 region is CASSQGATLGMNTEAFF. The CDR3 nucleotides read TGCGCCAGCAGCCAAGGTGCCACTCTCGGGATGAACACTGAAGCTTTCTTT.

The V and J genes are TRBV5-6 and TRBJ1-1, with D possibly being TRBD1 (6 bases). The ends were cut back, 4 bases at V and 0 bases at J, with 13 bases in the middle. The CDR3 loop spans 15 amino acids. Germline CDR1 reads SGHDT; CDR2 reads YYEEEE. The CDR3, as DNA: TGTGCCAGCAGCCTTAGGACAGATATGAACACTGAAGCTTTCTTT. This sequence encodes CASSLRTDMNTEAFF. Full variable domain (missing parts from reference TRBV5-6 and TRBJ1-1): DAGVTQSPTHLIKTRGQQVTLRCSPKSGHDTVSWYQQALGQGPQFIFQYYEEEERQRGNFPDRFSGHQFPNYSSELNVNALLLGDSALYLCASSLRTDMNTEAFFGQGTRLTVV.

This clonotype was found a few times. CDR3 protein: CASSSLQGAYTEAFF. CDR3 coding DNA: TGTGCCAGCAGCTCATTACAGGGGGCCTACACTGAAGCTTTCTTT. V gene TRBV7-6 combines with J gene TRBJ1-1, with 9 bases fitting TRBD1. The CDR3 is made up of 15 amino acids. With 4 bases clipped from V and 3 bases from J, the junction kept 6 bases outside the gene matches. Per the germline V gene, CDR1 is SGHVS and CDR2 is FNYEAQ. Complete variable domain (other parts from reference TRBV7-6 and TRBJ1-1): GAGVSQSPRYKVTKRGQDVALRCDPISGHVSLYWYRQALGQGPEFLTYFNYEAQQDKSGLPNDRFSAERPEGSISTLTIQRTEQRDSAMYRCASSSLQGAYTEAFFGQGTRLTVV.

Only a few counts were recorded for this clonotype. The chain links TRBV13 to TRBJ2-7; no firm D call. CDR3 length: 14 residues. The V gene lost 0 bases and the J gene lost 1 base, with 7 bases spanning the gap. Germline CDR1 reads PRHDT; CDR2 reads FYEKMQ (reference sequence). Here the CDR3 DNA reads TGTGCCAGCAGCTTAGGTTCAGAGTCCTACGAGCAGTACTTC. Translated: CASSLGSESYEQYF.

J is TRBJ1-2 and V is TRBV29-1, with 7 positions matching TRBD1. The CDR3 has 15 amino acids. V trimming: 7 bases; J trimming: 3 bases; junction bases outside the gene matches: 14. Germline V gene data show CDR1 as SQVTM and CDR2 as ANQGSEA. The CDR3 coding sequence is TGCAGCGCTAGAACAGGGGCTCCCCTTCACTATGGCTACACCTTC. Translating gives CSARTGAPLHYGYTF.

The V gene is TRBV10-3, the J gene TRBJ2-1, with 14 positions matching TRBD2. The CDR3 runs 13 residues. V lost 4 bases and J lost 15; bases outside the gene matches: 5. Germline loops: CDR1 ENHRY, CDR2 SYGVKD. The CDR3 sequence: CAISGLAGGHPFF. The DNA of the CDR3 is TGTGCCATCAGTGGACTAGCGGGGGGGCACCCGTTCTTC.

This clonotype was counted at least ten times. V is TRBV4-2 and J is TRBJ2-3, with D maybe TRBD2 (6 bases). Trimming removed 0 bases at V and 1 base at J, with 14 bases between. The CDR3 has 17 amino acids. Germline V lookup: CDR1 LGHNA, CDR2 YNFKEQ. The CDR3 region has the DNA TGTGCCAGCAGCCAAGATTTATGGCGGGGTGGCACAGATACGCAGTATTTT. Its translation: CASSQDLWRGGTDTQYF.

The rearrangement uses TRBV12-3 or TRBV12-4 and TRBJ1-5, with D perhaps matching TRBD1 (5 bases). V lost 4 bases, J lost 6 bases, and 10 bases lay in between. This CDR3 region has 13 residues. CDR3 amino acids: CASSYRMRQPQHF. CDR3 DNA: TGTGCCAGCAGTTACAGGATGCGTCAGCCCCAGCATTTT.